The 5 T cell receptor beta chains below were found in one sample sequenced in a study of Ad26.COV2.S vaccination and SARS-CoV-2 variants. Treatment: roughly 20 received Ad26.COV2.S at low or high dose, single or two shots; roughly five received placebo; per-sample allocation not given. Sampling was done on day 63 after the first vaccine or placebo injection. Generated by immunoSEQ multiplex PCR, the TCRdb table keeps only in-frame clones and is missing some. This table holds about 280,000 clones, around 87% found once. The starting material was peripheral blood, obtained in a trial of Ad26.COV2.S vaccine versus placebo. These TCRs come from a person between 18 and 59 years old who received the Ad26.COV2.S COVID-19 vaccine or a placebo.

The V and J genes are TRBV5-1 and TRBJ2-5, with D perhaps matching TRBD1 (6 bases). The CDR3 extends over 16 amino acids. V was trimmed by 4 bases and J by 3 bases, leaving 19 bases between them. Per germline, CDR1 SGHRS and CDR2 YFSETQ. The CDR3, as DNA: TGCGCCAGCAGCACCTCGACAGGATTGGAAGAAGAGACCCAGTACTTC. This translates into CASSTSTGLEEETQYF.

V and J are TRBV29-1 and TRBJ2-7; no clear D. This CDR3 region has 14 residues. CDR1 is SQVTM and CDR2 is ANQGSEA in the germline V gene. V was trimmed by 2 bases and J by 0 bases, leaving 11 bases between them. The CDR3 sequence: CSVESSESSYEQYF. CDR3 nucleotide sequence: TGCAGCGTTGAATCGTCAGAGAGCTCCTACGAGCAGTACTTC.

This chain connects TRBV20-1 to TRBJ2-5; D might be TRBD2 (5 bases). This CDR3 is built from 11 residues. Germline CDR1 DFQATT, CDR2 SNEGSKA (reference sequence). Trimming took off 6 bases at V and 2 bases at J, with 7 bases between the two ends. The CDR3 DNA reads TGCAGTGCGCTAGCTCAAGAGACCCAGTACTTC. Translating it yields CSALAQETQYF.

V usage is TRBV5-1 and J usage is TRBJ2-2; unclear D gene. The CDR3 has 14 residues. V lost 2 bases to trimming and J lost 6 bases, with 11 bases between them. The germline gives CDR1 SGHRS, CDR2 YFSETQ. The CDR3 loop is CASSFSPTAGELFF. CDR3 nucleotide sequence: TGCGCCAGCAGCTTTTCGCCTACCGCCGGGGAGCTGTTTTTT.

The chain combines TRBV2 with TRBJ2-1; TRBD2 aligns across 7 bases. Trimming took 6 bases from V and 6 from J; bases not matched to a gene: 8. Germline V gene lookup returns CDR1 SNHLY and CDR2 FYNNEI. The CDR3 loop spans 14 amino acids. For the CDR3, the DNA is TGTGCCAGCAGCCAACCAGGGAGGGGCAATGAGCAGTTCTTC. Translation gives CASSQPGRGNEQFF. Together with reference TRBV2 and TRBJ2-1, the CDR3 gives the full variable domain: EPEVTQTPSHQVTQMGQEVILRCVPISNHLYFYWYRQILGQKVEFLVSFYNNEISEKSEIFDDQFSVERPDGSNFTLKIRSTKLEDSAMYFCASSQPGRGNEQFFGPGTRLTVL.